This record covers a single TCR beta chain. Per the original data handling: Amplification with reference gene primers provided the estimates of nucleated cell counts. The assay was immunoSEQ multiplex PCR, and TCRdb's table has in-frame clones only and misses some. That table gives V, J and clone size, and the DNA gave D and trimming. The sample has about 130,000 clones, roughly four fifths seen once. The data are from a study of blood T cell repertoires in COVID-19. Study summary: Samples representing acute and convalescent COVID-19 were sourced from the United States, Italy and Spain. T cells, B-cell-depleted T cells, or PBMCs supplied cDNA or gDNA.

The V gene lost 2 bases and the J gene lost 3 bases, with 17 bases spanning the gap. CDR1 and CDR2 from the germline V gene are SGHDT and YYEEEE. The CDR3 has 16 amino acids. The receptor comes from a woman of 80 years or more with acute or convalescent COVID-19. V usage is TRBV5-6 and J usage is TRBJ1-1; tentative D call: TRBD1 (6 bases). The material sequenced was peripheral blood. The DNA for the CDR3 is TGTGCCAGCAGCTTTCTGGACAGCAGGAGACACACTGAAGCTTTCTTT. Translation gives CASSFLDSRRHTEAFF.